This T cell receptor (beta chain) was identified during a study of cytomegalovirus exposure and HLA in healthy donors (dated by TCRdb to about 2017). In the study overall: An earlier analysis of 587 of the donors reported 250 to 300 Gb of sequence data and about 120 million unique TCR beta sequences obtained from some 200 million T cells. In addition to the first cohort of around 670 subjects, a separate validation cohort of 100 to 150 different subjects was used. Both class I and class II loci were covered by HLA typing, at four-digit resolution. The study was designed to test whether signatures of past pathogen exposure could be identified by cataloging public T cell receptors. Typing coverage differed by locus: A, B, C, DRB1 and DQB1 were typed in roughly 620-630 donors, DQA1 in about 510, DPA1 in some 600, and DPB1 in just under 480. On average, over 200,000 unique TCR beta nucleotide sequences were sequenced per donor among 300 to 500 genotyped donors of the cohort, with 15% to 20% of those sequences being non-productive. To predict cytomegalovirus infection status, the study combined high-throughput TCR immunosequencing, statistical association of individual TCRs with disease status, and machine learning. An early release that covered more than 550 HLA-typed donors contained 250 to 350 gigabases of sequencing data and 85 million to 100 million unique TCR sequences. A later analysis re-analyzed previously published TCR beta repertoires from 550 to 700 donors and added high-resolution HLA genotyping to study TCR occurrence patterns. To decide whether each TCR beta V gene segment behaved as functional or pseudogenic, an earlier analysis of 587 of the donors relied on high-throughput TCR beta sequencing. Donor age, sex, ethnicity and CMV serostatus were collected together with the repertoire data. Among the roughly 400 genotyped donors, approximately 82% belonged to the genetic ancestry cluster associated with self-reported Caucasian donors. Every repertoire in the discovery cohort had been generated on one and the same sequencing platform. In the later analysis, no new phenotypic data were used to find candidate immune exposures; instead, reliance was placed on TCR beta sequences and their occurrence across donors. Genome-wide SNP genotypes for about 55% of the roughly 670 donors were used in a later genetic analysis, which treated that subset as a discovery cohort. About five DR-DQ haplotypes were handled as single units for association and clustering because linkage in the cohort was strong. The study profiled the T cell repertoires of under 700 subjects by immunosequencing and related them to cytomegalovirus serostatus.

Results and caveats for the whole study, not just this receptor: In a later analysis, HLA-associated TCR beta chains showed more clonal expansion and lower generation probabilities than non-associated chains that were equally common. In this cohort, only TCR beta chains were sequenced, and detectable features were limited by the absence of alpha or paired-chain data. For the cohort, immune exposure information was limited to CMV serostatus. In a later analysis, several top co-occurrence clusters were reported to appear linked to parvovirus B19, influenza, CMV and Epstein-Barr virus. A cluster of highly shared sequence variants was judged likely to be a technical artifact of the sequencing pipeline. A later genetic analysis reported fewer N-insertions in productive TCRs among donors in an Asian-associated ancestry cluster than the roughly 620-donor mean. In an earlier analysis of 500 to 650 of the donors, most TCR beta V segments appeared in productive rearrangements about 90% or about 30% of the time, broadly matching IMGT annotations. Most CMV-associated TCR beta chains appeared to be HLA-restricted in a later analysis, and the HLA associations seemed to be driven largely by CMV exposure. The presence/absence analyses assumed that sequencing depth was roughly uniform across donors, and that assumption may not be true. Because counts were too low, seventeen rarely observed V segments, including chromosome 9 orphons, were left out of the earlier analysis of a few hundred of the donors. In both the original and validation cohorts, the classifier was reported to diagnose cytomegalovirus status with high specificity and sensitivity. Correlated functional status among segregating V segments might be attributable to linkage disequilibrium, but an unknown experimental factor could not be ruled out. Most TCR sequences were seen in very few donors, while some public TCRs were found in many individuals. A later analysis associated 16,951 TCR beta sequences with specific HLA alleles at a false discovery rate of 0.05. The study listed 150 to 200 TCR beta chains as associated with cytomegalovirus. A further reported finding was that TCR beta sequences accurately predicted the HLA-A and HLA-B alleles for most subjects in the first cohort. HLA typing was unavailable for some donors at each locus, so association tests used only the typed subset. According to a later analysis, TCR association rates differed among HLA loci, with DRB1 alleles showing the most associated TCRs and HLA-C alleles showing the fewest. When HLA alleles, especially DR and DQ, strongly co-occurred, attributing TCR associations to individual alleles was difficult. A later genetic analysis associated a missense DCLRE1C variant with V-gene and J-gene trimming of TCR beta chains, and an independent cohort replicated the association. The authors suggested that the approach could potentially be generalized to other disease states and immunological phenotypes. In vitro tests confirmed that a few of the cytomegalovirus-associated TCR beta chains recognize cytomegalovirus antigens.

The library was produced with the immunoSEQ multiplex PCR assay. A mixture of 60 forward primers for TCR Vbeta segments and 13 reverse primers for TCR Jbeta segments was used in the multiplex PCR. The CDR3 region of rearranged TCR beta genes was amplified from genomic DNA by a multiplex PCR assay. On the Illumina HiSeq System, the amplified TCR beta libraries were sequenced as 87-base-pair reads. The published analysis was carried out like this. A later analysis tallied roughly 78 million unique TCR beta chains across the 550 to 850 repertoires, and approximately 12 million of those chains were shared by two or more donors. To remove PCR and sequencing errors, raw reads were error-corrected and collapsed into unique sequences using a nearest-neighbor algorithm that merged closely related sequences. Alignment of CDR3 sequences to IMGT reference sequences was used to assign V, D and J gene segments. For a sequence to be retained, a match of at least six nucleotides was required to both a V gene segment and a J gene segment. A rearrangement was called productive if the CDR3 had no stop codons and remained in frame with V and J, and every other rearrangement was called non-productive. CDR3 was defined according to IMGT convention as the region running from the second conserved V-encoded cysteine to the conserved J-encoded phenylalanine. Sequences without an unambiguous match to a single V gene segment were excluded from the earlier analysis of several hundred of the donors. In an earlier analysis of a few hundred of the donors, V segments were called functional above 56.7% productive rearrangements and were called segregating when the between-donor standard deviation exceeded 5%. To diagnose cytomegalovirus status from the catalog of TCR beta chain sequences, a statistical classification framework was built. V and J gene assignment, in a later analysis, came from comparing TCR nucleotide sequences with IMGT/GENE-DB human TR gene sequences. Using the TCRdist pipeline, a later analysis assigned CDR3 sequences along with most-parsimonious VDJ recombination scenarios. In a later analysis, every TCR beta chain was defined by the combination of its CDR3 amino acid sequence and its V-gene family, and reads without a unique V-gene family were dropped. As a way to deal with suspected cross-contamination and a sequencing artifact, a later analysis dropped approximately 590 nucleotide sequences that were highly shared and had low generation probability. For each public chain, a later analysis derived a clonal expansion index from normalized ranks of inferred template counts within each repertoire. In a later analysis, generation probabilities were computed using a VDJ recombination model fitted to out-of-frame rearrangements, and the results were checked against IGoR. Hypergeometric tests were used in a later analysis to score TCR-TCR, TCR-HLA and TCR-CMV co-occurrence, with a repertoire-size bias correction applied to the TCR pairs. To estimate false discovery rates, a later analysis permuted the HLA or CMV assignments 20 times. In a later analysis, co-occurring TCRs were grouped with DBSCAN, and TCRdist sequence similarity was added when clustering was performed within HLA-allele-positive subsets. Co-occurrence clustering excluded repertoires with fewer than 30,000 or more than 120,000 public chains, plus five with anomalous nucleotide sharing. TCRdb limited this immuneACCESS table to in-frame rearrangements with V and J called. A share of clones is missing; checked studies link under half to unresolved V genes, and the rest is unexplained. V, J and clone size derive from that table, while D and trimming were established from the DNA sequence. A total of some 120,000 clones appear in this sample, roughly 77% of them only once. 1.8% of the sample belongs to the ten largest clones.

The cohort was made up of several hundred healthy bone marrow donors. All cohort members were sampled while nominally healthy, although unrecorded immune exposures were likely present. The donor tested CMV seronegative and was one of the 352 seronegative cohort members. Each donor provided a peripheral blood sample, and peripheral blood mononuclear cells were used for TCR beta sequencing. Genomic DNA extraction from the blood cell samples was performed with the Qiagen DNeasy Blood Extraction Kit. As for this clone: Its antigen has not been determined. No clone much larger than this one lies a single base away; base qualities are absent.

This receptor was taken from a man younger than 35 in good health and CMV-seronegative. The sequenced sample was PBMCs.

At the DNA level, the sequence is TGTGCCAGCAGCTTGGGGCCCCCGGGACAGACCTATGGCTACACCTTC. The translation is CASSLGPPGQTYGYTF. In this chain, TRBV7-2 is recombined with TRBJ1-2, with 7 middle bases fitting TRBD1. V and J are trimmed by 3 bases and 4 bases, and the gene matches miss 11 bases of the junction. From cysteine to phenylalanine, the CDR3 is 16 amino acids long. Solely the CDR3 DNA is kept, with 48 bases framed from the first base. CDR1 and CDR2 (SGHTA, FQGNSA) derive from the germline V gene.